The 20 T cell receptor beta chains below come from one sample, sequenced in a study of cytomegalovirus exposure and HLA in healthy donors. PCR employed 60 Vbeta and 13 Jbeta primers. Here immunoSEQ multiplex PCR was the method, and the copy in TCRdb shows in-frame clones only, minus some. The sample yields over 75,000 clones, about four fifths seen once. The sample was PBMCs. The receptors were gathered from a man younger than 45 in good health and CMV-seropositive.

Points on this clone: Other DNA sequences in this specimen translate into the identical CDR3. The V call is TRBV30, the J call TRBJ2-3, with 9 nucleotides matching TRBD2. Per germline, CDR1 GTSNPN and CDR2 SVGIG (reference sequence). Germline trimming cut 8 bases from V and 6 bases from J; bases unmatched to any gene: 12. This CDR3 comprises 14 residues. The CDR3: CAQRGGRGGDTQYF. The CDR3 DNA reads as TGTGCCCAAAGGGGCGGGAGGGGGGGGGATACGCAGTATTTT.

CDR3 in amino acids: CASSPKTQYF. CDR3 bases: TGTGCCAGCAGCCCAAAGACCCAGTACTTC. The chain uses TRBV7-9 and TRBJ2-5; no definite D call. The CDR3 sequence is 10 residues long. Trimming stripped 5 bases from V and 6 bases from J, with 4 bases between. Germline lookup yields CDR1 SEHNR and CDR2 FQNEAQ (reference sequence).

CDR3 residues: CASSTDRTPQYF. CDR3 in DNA: TGTGCCAGCAGCACCGACAGGACTCCTCAGTACTTC. V gene TRBV6-1 combines with J gene TRBJ2-7; D is perhaps TRBD1 (6 bases). The CDR3 has 12 residues. CDR1 and CDR2 from the germline V gene are MNHNS and SASEGT. The V end was cut by 6 bases, the J end by 10 bases, with 16 bases between.

V usage is TRBV5-1 and J usage is TRBJ2-5; D remains unclear. Germline-derived CDR1 and CDR2 are SGHRS and YFSETQ. The CDR3 consists of 15 residues. The V end was cut by 0 bases, the J end by 3 bases, with 12 bases between. The CDR3 nucleotides read TGCGCCAGCAGCTTGGTGTCTGGGCCAAAAGAGACCCAGTACTTC. Its protein product is CASSLVSGPKETQYF.

The chain combines TRBV6-6 with TRBJ2-7, with D possibly matching TRBD1 (6 bases). Trimming took 8 bases from V and 2 from J, leaving 13 bases between them. CDR1 MNHNY and CDR2 SVGAGI come from the germline V gene (reference sequence). CDR3 length equals 13 residues. The CDR3 DNA sequence: TGTGCCAGCCCTCAGGGGCCGACCTACGAGCAGTACTTC. As protein: CASPQGPTYEQYF.

This chain links TRBV7-2 with TRBJ2-2; possible D gene TRBD1, 5 bases. The CDR3 runs 15 residues. Trimming shortened V by 6 bases and J by 4 bases, and 15 bases separated the two germline ends. Germline V gives CDR1 SGHTA, CDR2 FQGNSA. The CDR3 here is CASSGAASFTGELFF. CDR3 nucleotide sequence: TGTGCCAGCAGTGGGGCGGCCAGTTTCACCGGGGAGCTGTTTTTT.

This clone was seen more than once but under ten times. The chain combines TRBV6-1 with TRBJ2-7; D gene uncertain. The length of the CDR3 is 14 residues. Trimming removed 4 bases from V and 7 bases from J, with 17 bases in between. Per germline, CDR1 MNHNS and CDR2 SASEGT. The chain's CDR3 is CASSGSVRTGEQYF. The CDR3 region has the DNA TGTGCCAGCAGTGGATCAGTCCGAACGGGTGAGCAGTACTTC.

This chain uses TRBV11-3 with TRBJ2-7, with D perhaps matching TRBD2 (6 bases). This CDR3 is built from 15 residues. The V and J ends lost 9 bases and 1 base respectively, with 19 bases between them. Germline CDR1 and CDR2: SGHNT and YENEEA. The CDR3, as DNA: TGTGCCAGTTATACCCCTAGCGCCCCTTCCTACGAGCAGTACTTC. Encoded protein: CASYTPSAPSYEQYF.

A single count supports this clone. The rearrangement joins TRBV13 to TRBJ2-1, with TRBD1 as a possible D gene (6 bases). V shed 2 bases and J shed 2 bases, with 10 bases lying between them. Germline V gene sequence: CDR1 PRHDT, CDR2 FYEKMQ (reference sequence). The CDR3 totals 15 residues. CDR3 coding DNA: TGTGCCAGCAGCTTAAGGGGGAAAACCTACAATGAGCAGTTCTTC. It yields the protein CASSLRGKTYNEQFF.

J is TRBJ2-3 and V is TRBV29-1; TRBD2 matches 7 bases. The CDR3 is made up of 13 amino acids. The germline V gene encodes CDR1 SQVTM and CDR2 ANQGSEA. V lost 6 bases and J lost 1; bases outside the gene matches: 4. The CDR3 DNA is TGCAGCGTCGGGGAGGGAGGCACAGATACGCAGTATTTT. It codes for CSVGEGGTDTQYF.

The chain combines TRBV5-1 with TRBJ2-7, with D unresolved. Germline loops: CDR1 SGHRS, CDR2 YFSETQ. Trimming took off 0 bases at V and 2 bases at J, with 9 bases between the two ends. The CDR3 extends over 14 amino acids. The CDR3 reads CASSLDGPAYEQYF. The DNA for the CDR3 is TGCGCCAGCAGCTTGGACGGTCCCGCCTACGAGCAGTACTTC.

The CDR3 region has the DNA TGTGCCAGCAGCCCCAACAGGGTCTCCTACGAGCAGTACTTC. Translating it yields CASSPNRVSYEQYF. The chain recombines TRBV11-3 with TRBJ2-7; D is possibly TRBD1 (6 bases). The length of the CDR3 is 14 residues. Germline-derived CDR1 and CDR2 are SGHNT and YENEEA. Between the trimmed V and J ends, which lost 5 bases and 0 bases, there was a span of 11 bases. Variable domain in full (rest from reference TRBV11-3 and TRBJ2-7): EAGVVQSPRYKIIEKKQPVAFWCNPISGHNTLYWYLQNLGQGPELLIRYENEEAVDDSQLPKDRFSAERLKGVDSTLKIQPAELGDSAVYLCASSPNRVSYEQYFGPGTRLTVT.

The chain has TRBV5-1 and TRBJ1-1; D is possibly TRBD1 (6 bases). Trimming removed 0 bases at V and 0 bases at J, with 15 bases between. This CDR3 is 17 amino acids long. The germline gives CDR1 SGHRS, CDR2 YFSETQ. The CDR3, as DNA: TGCGCCAGCAGCTTGGTCCTGCAGGGGAAGATGAACACTGAAGCTTTCTTT. This translates into CASSLVLQGKMNTEAFF.

The chain is built from TRBV7-9 and TRBJ2-2, with TRBD2 matching over 7 bases. Germline assignment: CDR1 SEHNR and CDR2 FQNEAQ (reference sequence). Trimming removed 3 bases from V and 7 bases from J; junction bases left unmatched: 11. CDR3 length: 16 residues. CDR3 loop: CASSFPRWEGSGELFF. CDR3 sequence (DNA): TGTGCCAGCAGCTTCCCCCGGTGGGAGGGGAGCGGGGAGCTGTTTTTT.

This chain links TRBV11-1 with TRBJ2-2; D is possibly TRBD2 (5 bases). Germline values: CDR1 SGHAT, CDR2 FQDESV (reference sequence). The CDR3 contains 17 residues. The V end lost 5 bases, the J end lost 5 bases, and 21 bases lay between the germline ends. CDR3 sequence: CASSPFVITPGTGELFF. CDR3 DNA: TGTGCCAGCAGCCCATTCGTGATAACCCCGGGGACCGGGGAGCTGTTTTTT.

The V gene is TRBV30, the J gene TRBJ2-7; 8 nucleotides agree with TRBD1. The trim removed 1 base at V and 2 bases at J, leaving 1 base unmatched. CDR3 length: 13 amino acids. The V gene's germline CDR1 is GTSNPN and CDR2 SVGIG (reference sequence). The DNA for the CDR3 is TGTGCCTGGAGTGCGGGACAGGCCTACGAGCAGTACTTC. Translation: CAWSAGQAYEQYF.

The chain carries TRBV27 and TRBJ1-5; D not resolved. V lost 6 bases, J lost 0 bases, and 9 bases lay in between. CDR3 length: 14 residues. CDR1 and CDR2 from the germline V gene are MNHEY and SMNVEV (reference sequence). The CDR3 DNA reads as TGTGCCAGCAGGCCGGGAAGTAGCAATCAGCCCCAGCATTTT. Protein: CASRPGSSNQPQHF.

The chain joins TRBV4-1 to TRBJ2-2, with TRBD2 identical over 7 bases. The germline gives CDR1 MGHRA, CDR2 YSYEKL. With 6 bases clipped from V and 8 bases from J, the junction kept 12 bases outside the gene matches. This CDR3 is 15 amino acids long. The CDR3 bases are TGCGCCAGCAGTATCGGGGGGAAGCCGGAAGGGGAGCTGTTTTTT. Translating it yields CASSIGGKPEGELFF.

This clone was detected only a few times. V and J are TRBV10-1 and TRBJ1-1; TRBD1 is a possible D gene (5 bases). CDR1 and CDR2 from the germline V gene are WNHNN and SYGVQD (reference sequence). V lost 6 bases and J lost 1, with 12 bases in between. The CDR3 sequence is 14 residues long. In DNA form, the CDR3 reads TGCGCCAGCAGGCAGGGTTTGGAGAACACTGAAGCTTTCTTT. Translation: CASRQGLENTEAFF.

The gene calls are TRBV5-4 and TRBJ1-2, with TRBD1 identical over 7 bases. CDR1 is SGHNT and CDR2 is YYREEE in the germline V gene (reference sequence). Trimming at V came to 0 bases and at J to 4 bases, leaving 6 bases not matched to a gene. The length of the CDR3 is 15 residues. The CDR3 is CASSLVPTGLYGYTF. The CDR3 DNA reads TGTGCCAGCAGCTTGGTTCCGACAGGGCTCTATGGCTACACCTTC.